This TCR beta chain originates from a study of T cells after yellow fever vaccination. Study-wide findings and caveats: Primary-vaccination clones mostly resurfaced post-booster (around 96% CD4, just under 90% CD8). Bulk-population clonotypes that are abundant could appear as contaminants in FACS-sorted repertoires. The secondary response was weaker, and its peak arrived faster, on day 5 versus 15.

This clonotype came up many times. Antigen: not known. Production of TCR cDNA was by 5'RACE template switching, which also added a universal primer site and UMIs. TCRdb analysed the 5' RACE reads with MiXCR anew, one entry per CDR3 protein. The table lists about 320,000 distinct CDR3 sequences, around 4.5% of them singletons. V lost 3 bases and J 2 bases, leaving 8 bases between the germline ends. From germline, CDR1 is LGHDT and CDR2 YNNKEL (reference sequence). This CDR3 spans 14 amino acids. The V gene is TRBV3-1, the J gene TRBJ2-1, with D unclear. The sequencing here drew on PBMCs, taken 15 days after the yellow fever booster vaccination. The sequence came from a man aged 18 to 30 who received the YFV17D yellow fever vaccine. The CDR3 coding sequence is TGTGCCAGCAGCCAGCCAGCCACCTACAATGAGCAGTTCTTC. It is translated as CASSQPATYNEQFF.